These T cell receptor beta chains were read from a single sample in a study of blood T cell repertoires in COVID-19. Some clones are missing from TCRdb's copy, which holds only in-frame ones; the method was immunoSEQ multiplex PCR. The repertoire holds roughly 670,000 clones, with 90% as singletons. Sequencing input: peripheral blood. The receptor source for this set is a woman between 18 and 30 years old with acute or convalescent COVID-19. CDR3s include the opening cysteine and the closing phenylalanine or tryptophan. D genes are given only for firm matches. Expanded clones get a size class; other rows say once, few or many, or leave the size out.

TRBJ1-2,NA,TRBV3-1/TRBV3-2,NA,TGTGCCAGCAGCCCAGGTGGAGAGGGCACGAGGGCTACTAACTATGGCTACACCTTC,CASSPGGEGTRATNYGYTF
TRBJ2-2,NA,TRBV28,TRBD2,TGTGCCAGCCACCCGGGGGGGGGCGCGGAGCTGTTTTTT,CASHPGGGAELFF
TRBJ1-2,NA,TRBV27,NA,TGTGCCAGCGGCATTGCTTACGGGTCCGGCTACACCTTC,CASGIAYGSGYTF
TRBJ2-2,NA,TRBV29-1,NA,TGCAGCGTTGAGACCGGGACAAATGCCGGGGAGCTGTTTTTT,CSVETGTNAGELFF
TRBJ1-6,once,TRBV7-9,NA,TGTGCCAGCAGCTTAGGCCCGGGGAAGGCCCTCCACTTT,CASSLGPGKALHF
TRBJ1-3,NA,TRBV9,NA,TGTGCCAGCAGCCCACCTTGGGAGTCGGGAAACACCATATATTTT,CASSPPWESGNTIYF
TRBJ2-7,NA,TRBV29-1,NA,TGCAGCGTTACAAACAGGGGGGGATCCTACGAGCAGTACTTC,CSVTNRGGSYEQYF
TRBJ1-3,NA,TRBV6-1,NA,TGTGCCAGCAGTGAGTGGGTCGGGGGCTCTGGAAACACCATATATTTT,CASSEWVGGSGNTIYF
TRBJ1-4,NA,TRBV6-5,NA,TGTGCCAGCAGTTACTCGCCCTCGGTGCAACTGTTTTTT,CASSYSPSVQLFF
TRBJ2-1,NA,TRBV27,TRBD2,TGTGCCAGCAGCACCAGCGGGGGGGCCGCGGCCTACAATGAGCAGTTCTTC,CASSTSGGAAAYNEQFF
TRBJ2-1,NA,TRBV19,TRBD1,TGTGCCAGTAATAGGGGACAGGCGAGTACCAATGAGCAGTTCTTC,CASNRGQASTNEQFF
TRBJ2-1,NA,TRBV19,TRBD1,TGTGCCAGTAATCCCTCCGGGACAGGGACCATCAATGAGCAGTTCTTC,CASNPSGTGTINEQFF
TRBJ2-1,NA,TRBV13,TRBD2,TGTGCCAGCAAAGGACTAGCGGGGGGGAGCTCCTACAATGAGCAGTTCTTC,CASKGLAGGSSYNEQFF
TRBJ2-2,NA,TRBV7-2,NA,TGTGCCAGCAGCTTAAGATCCCAGACTATTACCGGGGAGCTGTTTTTT,CASSLRSQTITGELFF
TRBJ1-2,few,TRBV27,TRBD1,TGTGCCAGCAGTTTCCCCCGCGGGACAGATTATGGCTACACCTTC,CASSFPRGTDYGYTF
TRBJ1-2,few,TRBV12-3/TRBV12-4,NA,TGTGCCAGCAGTACAGATAACTATGGCTACACCTTC,CASSTDNYGYTF
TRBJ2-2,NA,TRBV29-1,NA,TGCAGCTACATGGGGGGAAACACCGGGGAGCTGTTTTTT,CSYMGGNTGELFF
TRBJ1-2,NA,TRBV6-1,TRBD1,TGTGCCAGCAGTGACATTTTGGGGACAGTTCGAGGCTACACCTTC,CASSDILGTVRGYTF
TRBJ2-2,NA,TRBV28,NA,NA,CASSFGPGGRTGELFF
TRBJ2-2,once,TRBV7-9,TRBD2,TGTGCCAGCAGCTCCGGACTAGCGGGGGGTGGCACCGGGGAGCTGTTTTTT,CASSSGLAGGGTGELFF
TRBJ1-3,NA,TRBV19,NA,TGTGCCAGTAGTCCATCCGATGATCGGAGCTCTGGAAACACCATATATTTT,CASSPSDDRSSGNTIYF
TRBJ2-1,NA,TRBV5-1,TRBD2,TGCGCCAGCAGCATTCCGTCTAGCGGGGGGGACTTGAATGAGCAGTTCTTC,CASSIPSSGGDLNEQFF
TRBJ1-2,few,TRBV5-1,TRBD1,TGCGCCAGCAGCCCCCAGGGACAGGGTAGTTCTGGCTACACCTTC,CASSPQGQGSSGYTF
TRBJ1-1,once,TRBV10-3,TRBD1,TGTGCCATCGGGCGCACAGGGGTGAATGAAGCTTTCTTT,CAIGRTGVNEAFF
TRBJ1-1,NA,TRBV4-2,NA,TGTGCCAGCAGCCAAGATGGCGCGGGAACGAACACTGAAGCTTTCTTT,CASSQDGAGTNTEAFF
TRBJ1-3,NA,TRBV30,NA,TGTGCCTGGAGTTTCGGGGAGGGAAACACCATATATTTT,CAWSFGEGNTIYF
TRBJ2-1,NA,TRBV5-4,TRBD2,TGTGCCAGCAGCTTGTCGATAGCGGGGGCATATGAGCAGTTCTTC,CASSLSIAGAYEQFF
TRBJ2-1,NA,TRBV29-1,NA,TGCAGCGCCTCAGTCCCGCCGGGGGAGCAGTTCTTC,CSASVPPGEQFF
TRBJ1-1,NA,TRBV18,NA,TGTGCCAGCTCCCCCGACCGAGGGACTGAAGCTTTCTTT,CASSPDRGTEAFF
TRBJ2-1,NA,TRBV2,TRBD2,TGTGCCAGCAGCAGAGCGGGGGGCGAATACAATGAGCAGTTCTTC,CASSRAGGEYNEQFF
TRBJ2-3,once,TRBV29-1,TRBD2,TGCAGCGCTAGCGGGGGGGCCACGACAGATACGCAGTATTTT,CSASGGATTDTQYF
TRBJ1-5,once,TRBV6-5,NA,TGTGCCAGCAGTCCACACGGCGGACAGCCCCAGCATTTT,CASSPHGGQPQHF